The 16 T cell receptor beta chains given below trace back to one sample, sequenced in a study of neoadjuvant anti-PD-1 for oral cavity cancer. Repertoires were generated with immunoSEQ multiplex PCR, while TCRdb's copy carries only in-frame clones and drops some. This sample carries about 14,000 clones, about 73% of them seen once, and the ten largest clones take more than 3%. The time point is: after neoadjuvant nivolumab, at surgical resection. The specimen comprised PBMCs, sampled after nivolumab (anti-PD-1) treatment. These receptors were collected from a person between 40 and 85 years old with oral cavity squamous cell carcinoma.

The chain links TRBV7-2 to TRBJ1-2, with D maybe TRBD1 (5 bases). Per germline, CDR1 SGHTA and CDR2 FQGNSA. The CDR3 has 14 amino acids. V gave up 1 base and J gave up 0 bases, with 6 bases separating them. CDR3 sequence reads: CASSLGTTNYGYTF. CDR3 DNA: TGTGCCAGCAGCTTAGGGACAACTAACTATGGCTACACCTTC.

The chain is built from TRBV7-9 and TRBJ2-1, with D uncertain. This CDR3 is 15 amino acids long. The germline gives CDR1 SEHNR, CDR2 FQNEAQ (reference sequence). Deletions cut 2 bases from V and 5 bases from J, with 13 bases between. The CDR3, as DNA: TGTGCCAGCAGCTTACATGGTAACGGCGACAATGAGCAGTTCTTC. This codes for CASSLHGNGDNEQFF.

This clone was observed a few times. The chain links TRBV27 to TRBJ2-7; D uncertain. The germline V gene encodes CDR1 MNHEY and CDR2 SMNVEV (reference sequence). V lost 2 bases, J lost 4 bases, and 9 bases lay in between. There are 13 residues in the CDR3. DNA for the CDR3: TGTGCCAGCAGTTTACTAGGCGGTTACGAGCAGTACTTC. Translated: CASSLLGGYEQYF.

The rearrangement uses TRBV2 and TRBJ2-2, with D possibly matching TRBD2 (6 bases). The germline CDR1 and CDR2 sequences are SNHLY and FYNNEI. The CDR3 sequence is 13 residues long. V shed 8 bases and J shed 4 bases, with 11 bases lying between them. The CDR3 sequence: CASRLVPTGELFF. The DNA for the CDR3 is TGTGCCAGCCGACTAGTTCCCACCGGGGAGCTGTTTTTT.

The chain is built from TRBV6-5 and TRBJ2-7; tentative D call: TRBD1 (5 bases). CDR3 length: 14 residues. In germline, CDR1 is MNHEY, CDR2 SVGAGI. Between the trimmed V and J ends, which lost 9 bases and 0 bases, there was a span of 15 bases. The CDR3 here is CASSPRRDSYEQYF. The CDR3 DNA sequence: TGTGCCAGTAGCCCTCGCAGGGACTCCTACGAGCAGTACTTC.

J is TRBJ1-5 and V is TRBV19; D remains unclear. The CDR3 is 14 amino acids. CDR1 and CDR2 from the germline V gene are LNHDA and SQIVND (reference sequence). The V and J ends lost 3 bases and 7 bases respectively, with 13 bases between them. The CDR3 loop is CASSIWGDEQPQHF. For the CDR3, the DNA is TGTGCCAGTAGTATTTGGGGAGATGAACAGCCCCAGCATTTT.

This clone showed up just a few times. The chain links TRBV19 to TRBJ2-2, with D possibly being TRBD1 (6 bases). V was shortened by 2 bases and J by 7 bases, with 14 bases between the two germline ends. CDR1 and CDR2 from the germline V gene are LNHDA and SQIVND (reference sequence). This CDR3 contains 15 residues. The CDR3 nucleotides read TGTGCCAGTAGTATACAACAGGGCTCCGGCGGGGAGCTGTTTTTT. Residues: CASSIQQGSGGELFF.

This chain links TRBV11-3 with TRBJ2-5, with D maybe TRBD1 (6 bases). The CDR3 is 13 amino acids. V was trimmed by 4 bases and J by 3 bases, leaving 9 bases between them. Germline V gene lookup returns CDR1 SGHNT and CDR2 YENEEA. CDR3: CASSSGQKETQYF. CDR3 DNA: TGTGCCAGCAGCTCCGGACAGAAAGAGACCCAGTACTTC.

The gene calls are TRBV4-1 and TRBJ1-5; weak D call: TRBD1 (5 bases). Trimming shortened V by 4 bases and J by 3 bases, and 16 bases separated the two germline ends. Germline CDR1 is MGHRA and CDR2 is YSYEKL. CDR3 size: 16 residues. CDR3 DNA sequence: TGCGCCAGCAGCCCTGCCGGGGGTGCGACCAATCAGCCCCAGCATTTT. Residues: CASSPAGGATNQPQHF.

The CDR3 DNA reads as TGTGCCAGCAGTTCGCCATCCAGGGGCCATGAGCAGTTCTTC. It translates to CASSSPSRGHEQFF. The V call is TRBV27, the J call TRBJ2-1; D might be TRBD1 (6 bases). CDR1 is MNHEY and CDR2 is SMNVEV in the germline V gene (reference sequence). Trimming pared 4 bases from V and 8 bases from J, leaving 15 bases between. The CDR3 length is 14 residues.

V is TRBV11-2 and J is TRBJ1-2; D is unclear. The CDR3 is 13 residues long. Trimming took off 1 base at V and 7 bases at J, with 10 bases between the two ends. CDR1 and CDR2 (germline): SGHAT, FQNNGV. As DNA, the CDR3 is TGTGCCAGCAGCTTAGGTAGACGCTCTGGCTACACCTTC. This gives the protein CASSLGRRSGYTF. Filled out from reference TRBV11-2 and TRBJ1-2, the complete variable domain reads EAGVAQSPRYKIIEKRQSVAFWCNPISGHATLYWYQQILGQGPKLLIQFQNNGVVDDSQLPKDRFSAERLKGVDSTLKIQPAKLEDSAVYLCASSLGRRSGYTFGSGTRLTVV.

Only a few counts were recorded for this clone. The chain couples TRBV19 to TRBJ2-7; tentatively, D is TRBD2 (6 bases). Per germline, CDR1 LNHDA and CDR2 SQIVND (reference sequence). This CDR3 contains 14 residues. The germline V and J ends were trimmed by 7 bases and 3 bases, with 16 bases remaining between them. The CDR3 is CASTAGTEDYEQYF. DNA of the CDR3: TGTGCCAGTACCGCCGGGACTGAGGACTACGAGCAGTACTTC.

V gene TRBV7-2 combines with J gene TRBJ2-7, with TRBD2 matching 8 bases. J lost 1 base, V lost 3 bases, and 2 bases had no gene match. CDR1 SGHTA and CDR2 FQGNSA come from the germline V gene. This CDR3 comprises 14 residues. The CDR3 region has the DNA TGTGCCAGCAGCTTTGGGACTAGTTCCTACGAGCAGTACTTC. As protein: CASSFGTSSYEQYF.

The rearrangement links TRBV6-5 to TRBJ1-1; D is unresolved. Germline lookup yields CDR1 MNHEY and CDR2 SVGAGI. The CDR3 contains 12 residues. Trimming stripped 5 bases from V and 0 bases from J, with 4 bases between. The CDR3 protein is CASSTVNTEAFF. The CDR3 region has the DNA TGTGCCAGCAGTACAGTGAACACTGAAGCTTTCTTT.

This clone came up a few times. V is TRBV28 and J is TRBJ2-7; D not certain. Germline assignment: CDR1 MDHEN and CDR2 SYDVKM. The CDR3 covers 15 residues. Trimming pared 4 bases from V and 5 bases from J, leaving 18 bases between. The CDR3 sequence is CASSYPDGSPHEQYF. The CDR3, as DNA: TGTGCCAGCAGTTACCCGGACGGCTCCCCCCACGAGCAGTACTTC. Using reference TRBV28 and TRBJ2-7 for the parts outside the CDR3, the full variable domain is DVKVTQSSRYLVKRTGEKVFLECVQDMDHENMFWYRQDPGLGLRLIYFSYDVKMKEKGDIPEGYSVSREKKERFSLILESASTNQTSMYLCASSYPDGSPHEQYFGPGTRLTVT.

This sequence joins TRBV25-1 and TRBJ2-1; a weak D match, TRBD2 (6 bases). V lost 1 base and J 7 bases, leaving 17 bases between the germline ends. In germline, CDR1 is MGHDK, CDR2 SYGVNS. This CDR3 comprises 16 residues. As DNA, the CDR3 is TGTGCCAGCAGTGAATTGGAACAAGGCGGGGCTAATGAGCAGTTCTTC. This translates into CASSELEQGGANEQFF.